This entry describes one T cell receptor (beta chain). This sample was taken from a study of blood T cell repertoires in COVID-19. Study summary: Sample material is recorded as cDNA or gDNA derived from T cells, B-cell-depleted T cells, or PBMCs.

Assay used: immunoSEQ multiplex PCR; TCRdb lists only in-frame clones, some missing. The table includes 200,000 to 250,000 clones, about 86% detected once. Participants were aged about 18 to 100 years from some 24 US areas. The sample comprised PBMCs or T cells enriched from blood (not recorded which). The origin of this receptor is a woman in her thirties or forties with acute COVID-19.

Written as DNA, the CDR3 is TGTGCCAGCAGCATCAGGGGGCCGCGGAACACCGGGGAGCTGTTTTTT. This sequence encodes CASSIRGPRNTGELFF. The V call is TRBV28, the J call TRBJ2-2; 8 positions agree with TRBD1. V shed 6 bases and J 1 base; nucleotides not matched to a gene: 7. The CDR3 length is 16 residues. Germline assignment: CDR1 MDHEN and CDR2 SYDVKM.